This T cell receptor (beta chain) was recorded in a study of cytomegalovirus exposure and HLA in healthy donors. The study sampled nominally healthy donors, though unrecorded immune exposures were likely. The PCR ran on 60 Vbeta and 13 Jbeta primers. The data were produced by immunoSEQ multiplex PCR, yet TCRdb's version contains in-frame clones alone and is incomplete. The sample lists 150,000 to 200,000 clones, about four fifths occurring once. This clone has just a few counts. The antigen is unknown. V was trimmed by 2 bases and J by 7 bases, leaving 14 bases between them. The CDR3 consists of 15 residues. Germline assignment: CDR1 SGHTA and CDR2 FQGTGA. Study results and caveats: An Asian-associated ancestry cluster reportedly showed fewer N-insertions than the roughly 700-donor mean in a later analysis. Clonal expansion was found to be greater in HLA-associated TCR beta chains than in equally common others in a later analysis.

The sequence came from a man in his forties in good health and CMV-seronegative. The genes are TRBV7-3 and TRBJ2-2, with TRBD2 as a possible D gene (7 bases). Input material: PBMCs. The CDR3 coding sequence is TGTGCCAGCAGCTTATGGGGGGGGCCGAGCGGGGAGCTGTTTTTT. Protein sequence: CASSLWGGPSGELFF.